One sample yielded the 3 T cell receptor beta chains listed below, sequenced in a study of identical twins. TCRdb recomputed calls from the 5' RACE reads with MiXCR, one row per CDR3 protein. The table records about 530,000 distinct CDR3 sequences, 20% to 25% of them present only once. Another study also made use of these data, one on yellow fever vaccine responses in identical twins.

The sample comprised CD4+ T cells sorted from blood. The origin of the receptors is a woman aged 18-29 years in good health.

This clonotype was counted only a few times. The rearrangement joins TRBV4-1 to TRBJ2-4; D unclear. The CDR3 is 19 residues long. Trimming removed 0 bases from V and 0 bases from J, with 18 bases in between. Germline V gene sequence: CDR1 MGHRA, CDR2 YSYEKL. CDR3: CASSQEPGNLGVAKNIQYF. The CDR3 DNA follows: TGCGCCAGCAGCCAAGAGCCGGGTAACCTTGGGGTAGCCAAAAACATTCAGTACTTC.

This chain uses TRBV5-1 with TRBJ2-2, with 8 bases that match TRBD1. The CDR3 has 15 residues. CDR1 and CDR2 from the germline V gene are SGHRS and YFSETQ. Trimming took 4 bases from V and 3 from J; bases not matched to a gene: 5. The CDR3 loop reads CASSRATGDTGELFF. In DNA, the CDR3 is TGCGCCAGCAGCCGTGCGACAGGGGACACCGGGGAGCTGTTTTTT.

This chain uses TRBV6-2 or TRBV6-3 with TRBJ2-1, with D possibly matching TRBD1 (6 bases). The CDR3 spans 13 residues. V was shortened by 7 bases and J by 3 bases, with 10 bases between the two germline ends. Germline V lookup: CDR1 MNHEY, CDR2 SVGEGT. Here the CDR3 DNA reads TGTGCCAGCAACCAGGACAGCTACAATGAGCAGTTCTTC. Protein product: CASNQDSYNEQFF.